What follows are 26 T cell receptor beta chains derived from one specimen sequenced in a study of glioma-infiltrating T cells. TCR alpha and beta CDR3 regions were amplified from RNA using iRepertoire nested multiplex PCR. TCRdb redid the calling of the multiplex PCR reads with MiXCR, one entry per CDR3 protein. The sample lists more than 85,000 distinct CDR3 sequences, 20% to 25% occurring once. The sample was glioma tissue, nonneoplastic brain tissue, or PBMCs (not recorded which). These TCRs come from a human donor with low-grade glioma or glioblastoma, undergoing nonglioma brain surgery, or in good health (not recorded which).

This clonotype was counted ten times or more. This sequence joins TRBV15 and TRBJ1-1; 8 positions match TRBD1. With V trimmed by 9 bases and J by 1 base, 4 bases remained unmatched. CDR1 LNHNV and CDR2 YYDKDF come from the germline V gene (reference sequence). The CDR3 has 13 amino acids. CDR3 sequence: CATLDRANTEAFF. CDR3 DNA: TGTGCCACTTTGGACAGGGCGAACACTGAAGCTTTCTTT.

Notes on this clonotype: A much larger clone sits a single nucleotide away, making a read error possible. Here the CDR3 omits its conserved ending phenylalanine or tryptophan, so a read error is the likely source. It is unclear where the CDR3 begins or ends on the DNA, so no DNA is shown, and the CDR3 is as TCRdb lists it. This chain connects TRBV6-2 or TRBV6-3 to TRBJ2-1; the table gives TRBD2 as D, unverified against the DNA. The length of the CDR3 is 15 amino acids, counting both ends. The germline gives CDR1 MNHEY, CDR2 SVGEGT. This chain's CDR3 is CASSSIGLASLEQLL.

This clonotype was counted many times. The chain employs TRBV7-9 and TRBJ1-1; tentative D call: TRBD1 (6 bases). The V end was cut by 6 bases, the J end by 2 bases, with 13 bases between. The germline V gene encodes CDR1 SEHNR and CDR2 FQNEAQ (reference sequence). CDR3 length equals 14 residues. Here the CDR3 reads CASRFLRGNTEAFF. CDR3 DNA sequence: TGTGCCAGCAGATTCCTCAGGGGAAACACTGAAGCTTTCTTT. The full variable domain, its missing parts supplied by reference TRBV7-9 and TRBJ1-1, is DTGVSQNPRHKITKRGQNVTFRCDPISEHNRLYWYRQTLGQGPEFLTYFQNEAQLEKSRLLSDRFSAERPKGSFSTLEIQRTEQGDSAMYLCASRFLRGNTEAFFGQGTRLTVV.

This clonotype was found many times. V usage is TRBV7-8 and J usage is TRBJ2-7; 7 positions match TRBD1. The germline V gene encodes CDR1 SGHVS and CDR2 FQNEAQ. The CDR3 runs 16 residues. With V trimmed by 5 bases and J by 4 bases, 14 bases remained unmatched. The CDR3 DNA is TGTGCCAGCAGCCTAGGTCTTTACAGGGGACGGTACGAGCAGTACTTC. Its protein product is CASSLGLYRGRYEQYF.

Of note for this clonotype: This may arise from a read error, as a much more abundant clone is one base away. The chain recombines TRBV3-1 with TRBJ1-5, with 7 bases fitting TRBD1. There are 14 residues in the CDR3. Germline CDR1 and CDR2: LGHDT and YNNKEL (reference sequence). In DNA, the CDR3 is TGTGCCAGCAGCGCGGGACAGCCCAATCAGCCCCAGAATTTT. Translating gives CASSAGQPNQPQNF.

At least ten counts were recorded for this clonotype. The chain is built from TRBV29-1 and TRBJ2-7; D may match TRBD1 or TRBD2 (5 bases each). The V gene lost 4 bases and the J gene lost 6 bases, with 10 bases spanning the gap. The CDR3 has 11 amino acids. Germline-derived CDR1 and CDR2 are SQVTM and ANQGSEA. The CDR3 here is CSVVSGREQYF. In nucleotides, the CDR3 is TGCAGCGTTGTTTCGGGGCGCGAGCAGTACTTC.

Only a few counts were recorded for this clonotype. A much larger clone lies a single base off, so this may be a read error. V usage is TRBV28 and J usage is TRBJ2-7; 7 nucleotides match TRBD1. V shed 6 bases and J 0 bases; nucleotides not matched to a gene: 5. Germline CDR1 and CDR2: MDHEN and SYDVKM. The CDR3 length is 14 residues. CDR3: CASSRTGLSYEQYF. The CDR3 bases are TGTGCCAGCAGCCGGACAGGCCTCTCCTACGAGCAGTACTTC.

This clonotype was seen at least ten times. V usage is TRBV7-9 and J usage is TRBJ2-1, with TRBD2 matching 9 bases. Germline loops: CDR1 SEHNR, CDR2 FQNEAQ (reference sequence). Trimming took 5 bases from V and 7 from J; bases not matched to a gene: 9. The CDR3 has 15 amino acids. The CDR3: CASSAGSGRRNEQFF. The CDR3 nucleotides are TGTGCCAGCAGCGCAGGCAGCGGGAGGCGGAATGAGCAGTTCTTC.

This clonotype came up a few times. This rearrangement joins TRBV29-1 to TRBJ2-3; unclear D gene. V lost 1 base to trimming and J lost 0 bases, with 11 bases between them. This CDR3 spans 15 amino acids. Germline loops: CDR1 SQVTM, CDR2 ANQGSEA. Written as DNA, the CDR3 is TGCAGCGTTGAAGTAGGAGCCGCTAGCACAGATACGCAGTATTTT. It encodes CSVEVGAASTDTQYF.

The chain employs TRBV12-3 or TRBV12-4 and TRBJ1-1; the D gene is possibly TRBD1 (5 bases). Trimming removed 7 bases from V and 3 bases from J, with 18 bases in between. The length of the CDR3 is 15 residues. The CDR3 spells CASTPPGRGHTEAFF. As DNA, the CDR3 is TGTGCCAGCACCCCTCCGGGGCGCGGCCACACTGAAGCTTTCTTT.

For this clonotype: A much more abundant neighbour one base away suggests this may be a read error. The chain is built from TRBV9 and TRBJ1-1, with D possibly TRBD1 on 5 matching bases. CDR1 and CDR2 from the germline V gene are SGDLS and YYNGEE. This CDR3 is built from 14 residues. V shed 0 bases and J shed 4 bases, with 10 bases lying between them. CDR3 protein: CASSVVGGITEAFF. The CDR3 bases are TGTGCCAGCAGCGTAGTTGGGGGGATCACTGAAGCTTTCTTT.

The table lists this clonotype with many counts. The V gene is TRBV7-9, the J gene TRBJ1-1, with a tentative D call TRBD1 (6 bases). Per the germline V gene, CDR1 is SEHNR and CDR2 is FQNEAQ (reference sequence). The CDR3 extends over 12 amino acids. V was trimmed by 6 bases and J by 6 bases, leaving 11 bases between them. The CDR3 reads CASSSGESEAFF. CDR3 DNA: TGTGCCAGCAGTTCAGGGGAATCTGAAGCTTTCTTT.

This clonotype was recorded a few times. J is TRBJ2-1 and V is TRBV12-3 or TRBV12-4, with 8 bases fitting TRBD2. The V and J ends lost 6 bases and 5 bases, in that order; junction bases with no gene match: 6. The CDR3 runs 14 residues. CDR3 coding DNA: TGTGCCAGCAGGGACAGCGGGGGACACAATGAGCAGTTCTTC. It yields the protein CASRDSGGHNEQFF.

This clonotype was found many times. The chain carries TRBV7-9 and TRBJ1-1; tentative D call: TRBD1 (6 bases). Trimming removed 5 bases from V and 4 bases from J, with 11 bases in between. CDR3 size: 13 residues. Germline CDR1 reads SEHNR; CDR2 reads FQNEAQ (reference sequence). The CDR3 loop reads CASSRGDTTEAFF. CDR3 coding DNA: TGTGCCAGCAGCCGAGGGGACACCACTGAAGCTTTCTTT.

This clonotype was recorded many times. The rearrangement links TRBV6-2 or TRBV6-3 to TRBJ2-1, with 7 bases lining up with TRBD1. The CDR3 sequence is 13 residues long. Germline V gene lookup returns CDR1 MNHEY and CDR2 SVGEGT. The V segment lost 10 bases and the J segment 9 bases; nucleotides outside the gene matches: 12. The chain's CDR3 is CAIETGSGREQFF. DNA for the CDR3: TGTGCCATCGAGACAGGGTCCGGACGTGAGCAGTTCTTC.

This sequence joins TRBV5-5 and TRBJ2-4; D is undetermined. Germline assignment: CDR1 SGHKS and CDR2 YYEKEE (reference sequence). V was trimmed by 0 bases and J by 9 bases, leaving 19 bases between them. This CDR3 is built from 16 residues. The CDR3 nucleotides are TGTGCCAGCAGCTTGGTTCCTGGGTCCTTAGATGCCATTCAGTACTTC. Protein product: CASSLVPGSLDAIQYF.

This clonotype was recorded at least ten times. The rearrangement joins TRBV18 to TRBJ2-1, with 10 bases aligning to TRBD1. CDR3 size: 17 residues. Germline values: CDR1 KGHSH, CDR2 LQKENI. Germline trimming cut 1 base from V and 4 bases from J; bases unmatched to any gene: 7. Here the CDR3 DNA reads TGTGCCAGCTCACCACTATGGACAGGGGGAATTTACAATGAGCAGTTCTTC. Residues: CASSPLWTGGIYNEQFF.

This clonotype was seen a few times. The V call is TRBV29-1, the J call TRBJ2-3; 11 bases match TRBD2. Germline loops: CDR1 SQVTM, CDR2 ANQGSEA. Trimming removed 4 bases from V and 5 bases from J; junction bases left unmatched: 14. This CDR3 comprises 17 residues. For the CDR3, the DNA is TGCAGCGTTGGGCGTTTAGCGGGAGGGCCTTCCGAAGATACGCAGTATTTT. It is translated as CSVGRLAGGPSEDTQYF.

J is TRBJ2-2 and V is TRBV5-4; 7 positions agree with TRBD1. Germline V gives CDR1 SGHNT, CDR2 YYREEE (reference sequence). The V segment lost 4 bases and the J segment 2 bases; nucleotides outside the gene matches: 8. CDR3 length equals 16 residues. This CDR3 reads CASSLKTGTNTGELFF. The CDR3 DNA reads as TGTGCCAGCAGCCTGAAGACAGGGACAAACACCGGGGAGCTGTTTTTT.

This clonotype was seen only a few times. This chain uses TRBV11-2 with TRBJ2-5; TRBD1 agrees at 8 bases. With 3 bases clipped from V and 6 bases from J, the junction kept 6 bases outside the gene matches. Germline lookup yields CDR1 SGHAT and CDR2 FQNNGV. This CDR3 has 14 residues. CDR3 sequence (DNA): TGTGCCAGCAGCTTGGGTAGACAGGGGAAGACCCAGTACTTC. Translation gives CASSLGRQGKTQYF.

This clonotype was recorded many times. The rearrangement uses TRBV29-1 and TRBJ2-4; D gene unclear. V was clipped by 4 bases and J by 1 base, with 11 bases between them. Germline CDR1 is SQVTM and CDR2 is ANQGSEA. The CDR3 contains 14 residues. The CDR3 sequence is CSVGGWPAKNIQYF. CDR3 sequence (DNA): TGCAGCGTTGGGGGTTGGCCCGCCAAAAACATTCAGTACTTC.

This clonotype was recorded at least ten times. V gene TRBV12-3 or TRBV12-4 combines with J gene TRBJ1-1; 7 bases map to TRBD1. The CDR3 has 15 residues. V was clipped by 5 bases and J by 1 base; unmatched bases: 7. CDR3 DNA sequence: TGTGCCAGCAGTCCGAGGACAGGAACGAACACTGAAGCTTTCTTT. It yields the protein CASSPRTGTNTEAFF.

The table lists this clonotype with many counts. The J gene is TRBJ1-1, the V gene TRBV6-5, with no clear D. Germline V CDR1 and CDR2: MNHEY, SVGAGI. The CDR3 is 14 amino acids. Trimming removed 2 bases at V and 4 bases at J, with 11 bases between. CDR3 residues: CASSYGYLTTEAFF. CDR3 sequence (DNA): TGTGCCAGCAGTTACGGGTACCTGACCACTGAAGCTTTCTTT.

In the case of this clonotype: It may be a read error: a sequence one base away is much more abundant. The rearrangement joins TRBV10-3 to TRBJ1-1, with 7 positions matching TRBD1. Germline CDR1 is ENHRY and CDR2 is SYGVKD. This CDR3 spans 13 amino acids. V shed 6 bases and J 6 bases; nucleotides not matched to a gene: 7. The CDR3 DNA reads as TGTGCCATCAGAAAGGGGGCGTCAGCTGAAGCTTTCTTT. Encoded protein: CAIRKGASAEAFF.

This clonotype was counted ten times or more. The chain uses TRBV6-2 or TRBV6-3 and TRBJ1-1, with D possibly matching TRBD1 (5 bases). Trimming stripped 7 bases from V and 4 bases from J, with 13 bases between. CDR1 and CDR2 (germline): MNHEY, SVGEGT. The CDR3 length is 13 residues. DNA for the CDR3: TGTGCCAGCACCCTGGGGGGGTCCACTGAAGCTTTCTTT. Its protein is CASTLGGSTEAFF.

This clonotype was observed many times. The gene calls are TRBV3-1 and TRBJ2-1; 7 bases agree with TRBD1. Losses at the gene ends were 5 bases for V and 8 bases for J; bases not matched to a gene: 18. Germline V gives CDR1 LGHDT, CDR2 YNNKEL (reference sequence). This CDR3 region has 17 residues. The CDR3 DNA follows: TGTGCCAGCAGCTCACTTGCGACAGGGAGAATGGACGATGAGCAGTTCTTC. Translating gives CASSSLATGRMDDEQFF.